The clone carrying this TCR beta chain was seen a handful of times. The antigen is not known. V gave up 8 bases and J gave up 0 bases, with 7 bases separating them. Germline CDR1 is MDHEN and CDR2 is SYDVKM. The CDR3 spans 13 residues. Reverse transcription used around 500 ng RNA and constant-region primers for alpha and beta. Each of the alpha and beta chains got its own library through chain-specific third strand synthesis with indices. All rearrangements within a chain used one primer pair; cDNA molecules carried barcodes. TCRdb passed the 5' RACE reads through MiXCR, listing each CDR3 protein once. The sample consists of roughly 13,000 distinct CDR3 sequences, roughly 12% of them appearing once. This sample was included in a study of HIV-infected patients and healthy controls. Antiretroviral therapy had run roughly three months, about 14 weeks, before follow-up blood collection. No cell fractionation was done, so the repertoire covers all unsorted peripheral blood T cells.

Study outcomes and limitations: The diversity differences were not explained by slight age and sex differences between study cohorts.

This clonotype was obtained from an adult with HIV infection. The donor label of this sample is uncertain. This chain links TRBV28 with TRBJ2-2; no firm D call. The source material was blood, sampled during antiretroviral therapy. In DNA form, the CDR3 reads TGTGCCAGCCCGTCAGCGAACACCGGGGAGCTGTTTTTT. Its protein is CASPSANTGELFF.